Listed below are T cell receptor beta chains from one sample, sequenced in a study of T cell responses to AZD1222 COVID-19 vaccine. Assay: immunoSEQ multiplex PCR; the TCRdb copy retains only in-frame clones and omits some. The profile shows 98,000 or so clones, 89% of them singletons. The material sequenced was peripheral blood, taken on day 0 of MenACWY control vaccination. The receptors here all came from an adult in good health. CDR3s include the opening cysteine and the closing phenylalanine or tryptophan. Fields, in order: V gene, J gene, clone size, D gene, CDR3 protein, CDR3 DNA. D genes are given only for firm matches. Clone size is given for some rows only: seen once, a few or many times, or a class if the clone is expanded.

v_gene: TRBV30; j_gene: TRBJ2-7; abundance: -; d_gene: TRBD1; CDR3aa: CAWNRGEAYEQYF; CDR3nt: TGTGCCTGGAACAGGGGGGAAGCCTACGAGCAGTACTTC
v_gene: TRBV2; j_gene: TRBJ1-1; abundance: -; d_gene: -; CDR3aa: CASSTVGMNTEAFF; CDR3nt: TGTGCCAGCAGTACCGTAGGGATGAACACTGAAGCTTTCTTT
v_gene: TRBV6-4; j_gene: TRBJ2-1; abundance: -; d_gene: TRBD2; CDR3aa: CASSDGTSGNEQFF; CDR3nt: TGTGCCAGCAGTGATGGGACTAGCGGCAATGAGCAGTTCTTC
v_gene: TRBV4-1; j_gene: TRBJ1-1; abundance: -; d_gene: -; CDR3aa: CASSPGRGRDTEAFF; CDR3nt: TGCGCCAGCAGCCCCGGACGTGGCAGGGACACTGAAGCTTTCTTT
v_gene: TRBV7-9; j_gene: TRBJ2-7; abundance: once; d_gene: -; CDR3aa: CASSLAGSDYEQYF; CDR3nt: TGTGCCAGCAGCTTAGCCGGGTCAGACTACGAGCAGTACTTC
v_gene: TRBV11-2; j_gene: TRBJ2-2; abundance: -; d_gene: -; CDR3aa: CASSLRDLNTGELFF; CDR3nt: TGTGCCAGCAGCTTAAGGGACCTGAACACCGGGGAGCTGTTTTTT
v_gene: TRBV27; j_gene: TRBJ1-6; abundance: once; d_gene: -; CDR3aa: CASSLYREGLYNSPLHF; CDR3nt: TGTGCCAGCAGTTTATATAGGGAGGGACTATATAATTCACCCCTCCACTTT
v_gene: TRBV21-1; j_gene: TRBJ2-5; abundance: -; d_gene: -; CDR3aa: CASSKARETQYF; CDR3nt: TGTGCCAGCAGCAAGGCCCGGGAGACCCAGTACTTC
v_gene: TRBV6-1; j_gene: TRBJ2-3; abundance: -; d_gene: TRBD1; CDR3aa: CASSESWTGSTDTQYF; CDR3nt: TGTGCCAGCAGTGAAAGTTGGACAGGTAGCACAGATACGCAGTATTTT
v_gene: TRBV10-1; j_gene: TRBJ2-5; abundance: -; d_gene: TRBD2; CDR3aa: CASSVGASGGKETQYF; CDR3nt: TGCGCCAGCAGTGTAGGGGCTAGCGGGGGGAAAGAGACCCAGTACTTC
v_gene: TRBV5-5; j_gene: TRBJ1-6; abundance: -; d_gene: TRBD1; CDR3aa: CASSLATTGYSPLHF; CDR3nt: TGTGCCAGCAGCTTGGCGACGACAGGGTACTCACCCCTCCACTTT
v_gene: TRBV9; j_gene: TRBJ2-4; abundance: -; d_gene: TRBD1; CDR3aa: CASTPGQLAKNIQYF; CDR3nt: TGTGCCAGCACCCCGGGACAGTTAGCCAAAAACATTCAGTACTTC
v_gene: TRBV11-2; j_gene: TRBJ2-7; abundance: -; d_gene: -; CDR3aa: CASSVGTQMHPYEQYF; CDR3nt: TGTGCCAGCAGCGTCGGGACACAGATGCACCCCTACGAGCAGTACTTC
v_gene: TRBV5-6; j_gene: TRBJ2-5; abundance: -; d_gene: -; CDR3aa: CASSLRTVGETQYF; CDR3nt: TGTGCCAGCAGCTTAAGGACCGTCGGGGAGACCCAGTACTTC
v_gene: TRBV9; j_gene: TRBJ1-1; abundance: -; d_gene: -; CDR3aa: CASSPRGAGTEAFF; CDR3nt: TGTGCCAGCAGCCCCAGGGGCGCGGGGACTGAAGCTTTCTTT
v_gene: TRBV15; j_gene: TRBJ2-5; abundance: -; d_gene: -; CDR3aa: CATSSIATDGIGLMALGETQYF; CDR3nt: TGTGCCACCAGCAGTATTGCGACAGACGGGATTGGCCTAATGGCCCTCGGGGAGACCCAGTACTTC
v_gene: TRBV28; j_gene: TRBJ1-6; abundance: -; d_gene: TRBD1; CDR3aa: CASTLGQGSSPLHF; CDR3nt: TGTGCCAGCACCCTAGGACAGGGGTCATCACCCCTCCACTTT
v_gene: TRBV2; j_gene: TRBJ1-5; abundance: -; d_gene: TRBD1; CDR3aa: CASSERQGDQPQHF; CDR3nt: TGTGCCAGCAGTGAGAGGCAGGGGGATCAGCCCCAGCATTTT
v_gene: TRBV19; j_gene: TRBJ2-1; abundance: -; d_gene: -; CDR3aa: CASSVFSGDYNEQFF; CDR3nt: TGTGCCAGTAGTGTGTTTTCGGGGGACTACAATGAGCAGTTCTTC
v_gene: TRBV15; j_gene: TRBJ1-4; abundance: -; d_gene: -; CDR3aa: CATSRDQGRGVFEKLFF; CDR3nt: TGTGCCACCAGCAGAGATCAGGGGCGAGGCGTGTTTGAAAAACTGTTTTTT
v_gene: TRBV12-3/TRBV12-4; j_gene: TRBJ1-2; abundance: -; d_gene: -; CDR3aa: CASSPGVYGYTF; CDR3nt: TGTGCCAGCAGCCCGGGGGTTTATGGCTACACCTTC
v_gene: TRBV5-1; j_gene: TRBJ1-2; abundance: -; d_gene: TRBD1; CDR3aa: CASSSGTAPTEYGYTF; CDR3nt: TGCGCCAGCAGCTCAGGGACAGCCCCAACGGAATATGGCTACACCTTC
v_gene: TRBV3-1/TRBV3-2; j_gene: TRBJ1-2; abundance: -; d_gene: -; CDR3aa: CASSQGGGYTF; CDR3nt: TGTGCCAGCAGCCAGGGCGGTGGCTACACCTTC
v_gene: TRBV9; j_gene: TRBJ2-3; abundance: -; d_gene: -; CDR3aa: CASSVLGRQGLDTQYF; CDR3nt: TGTGCCAGCAGCGTATTGGGGAGGCAGGGGCTGGATACGCAGTATTTT
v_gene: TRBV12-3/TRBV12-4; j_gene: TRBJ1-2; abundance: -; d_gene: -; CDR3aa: CASSFNYGYTF; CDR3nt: TGTGCCAGCAGTTTTAACTATGGCTACACCTTC
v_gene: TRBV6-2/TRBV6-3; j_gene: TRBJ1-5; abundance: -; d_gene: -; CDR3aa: CASSSTGYNQPQHF; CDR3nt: TGTGCCAGCAGTTCAACAGGGTACAATCAGCCCCAGCATTTT
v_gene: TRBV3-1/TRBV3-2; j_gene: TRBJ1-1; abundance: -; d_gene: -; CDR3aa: CASSLTSFGVTEAFF; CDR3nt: TGTGCCAGCAGCCTGACCTCCTTCGGGGTCACTGAAGCTTTCTTT
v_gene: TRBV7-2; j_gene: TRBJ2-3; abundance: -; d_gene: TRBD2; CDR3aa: CASSALSGGGSTDTQYF; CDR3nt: TGTGCCAGCAGCGCTCTTAGCGGGGGGGGAAGCACAGATACGCAGTATTTT
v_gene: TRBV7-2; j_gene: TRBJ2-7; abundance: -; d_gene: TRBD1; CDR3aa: CATRPGTGPYEQYF; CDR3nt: TGTGCCACCCGCCCCGGGACAGGGCCTTACGAGCAGTACTTC
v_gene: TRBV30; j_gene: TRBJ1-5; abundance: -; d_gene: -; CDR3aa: CAWSSTSNQPQHF; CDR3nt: TGTGCCTGGAGTTCCACAAGCAATCAGCCCCAGCATTTT
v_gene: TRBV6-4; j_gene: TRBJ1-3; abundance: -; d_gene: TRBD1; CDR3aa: CASSARDRLLAGNTIYF; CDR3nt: TGTGCCAGCAGTGCCCGGGACAGGTTGCTCGCTGGAAACACCATATATTTT
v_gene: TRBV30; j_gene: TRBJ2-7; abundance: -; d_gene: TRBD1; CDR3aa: CAWGTGVYEQYF; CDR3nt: TGTGCCTGGGGGACAGGGGTGTACGAGCAGTACTTC
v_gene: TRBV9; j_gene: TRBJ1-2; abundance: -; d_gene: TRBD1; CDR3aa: CASSVTGQGASLNGYTF; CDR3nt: TGTGCCAGCAGCGTAACGGGACAGGGGGCAAGTTTGAACGGCTACACCTTC